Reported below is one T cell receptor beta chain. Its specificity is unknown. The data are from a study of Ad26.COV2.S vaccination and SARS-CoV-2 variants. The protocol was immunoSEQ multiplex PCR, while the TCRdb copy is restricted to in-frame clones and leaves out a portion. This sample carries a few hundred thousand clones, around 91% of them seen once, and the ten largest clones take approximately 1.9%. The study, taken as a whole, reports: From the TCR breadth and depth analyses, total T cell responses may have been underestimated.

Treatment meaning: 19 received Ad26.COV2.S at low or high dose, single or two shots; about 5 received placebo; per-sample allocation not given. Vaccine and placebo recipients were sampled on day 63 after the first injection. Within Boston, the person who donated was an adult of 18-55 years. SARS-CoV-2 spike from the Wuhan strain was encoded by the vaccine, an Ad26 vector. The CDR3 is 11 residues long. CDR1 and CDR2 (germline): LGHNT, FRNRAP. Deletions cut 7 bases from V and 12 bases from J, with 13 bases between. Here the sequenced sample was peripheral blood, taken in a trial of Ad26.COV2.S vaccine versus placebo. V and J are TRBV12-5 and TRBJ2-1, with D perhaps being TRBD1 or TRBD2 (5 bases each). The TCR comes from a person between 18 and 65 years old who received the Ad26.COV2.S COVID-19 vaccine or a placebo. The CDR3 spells CASAPERGQFF. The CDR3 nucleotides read TGTGCTAGTGCCCCGGAGAGGGGGCAGTTCTTC.